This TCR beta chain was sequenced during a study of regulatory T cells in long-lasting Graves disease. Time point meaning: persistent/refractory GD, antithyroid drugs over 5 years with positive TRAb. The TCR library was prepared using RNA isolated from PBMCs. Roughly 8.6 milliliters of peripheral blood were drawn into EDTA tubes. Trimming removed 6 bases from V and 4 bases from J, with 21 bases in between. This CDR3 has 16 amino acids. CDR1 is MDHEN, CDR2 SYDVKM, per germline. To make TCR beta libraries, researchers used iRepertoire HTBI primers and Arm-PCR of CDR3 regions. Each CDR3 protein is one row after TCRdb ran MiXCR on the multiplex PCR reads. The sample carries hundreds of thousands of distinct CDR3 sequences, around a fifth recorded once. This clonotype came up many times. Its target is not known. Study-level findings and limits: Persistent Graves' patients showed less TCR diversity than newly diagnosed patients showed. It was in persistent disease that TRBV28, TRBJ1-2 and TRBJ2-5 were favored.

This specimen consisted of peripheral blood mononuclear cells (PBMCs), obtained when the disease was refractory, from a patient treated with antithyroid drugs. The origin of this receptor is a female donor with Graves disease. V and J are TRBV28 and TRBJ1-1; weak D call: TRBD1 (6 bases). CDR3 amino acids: CASRPTIRGRGTEAFF. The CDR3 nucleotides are TGTGCCAGCAGACCTACTATCCGGGGCAGGGGCACTGAAGCTTTCTTT.